Sequencing of this T cell receptor (beta chain) was carried out in a study of T cell responses to AZD1222 COVID-19 vaccine. With V trimmed by 0 bases and J by 0 bases, 7 bases remained unmatched. This CDR3 has 18 amino acids. Germline CDR1 and CDR2: LGHDT and YNNKEL (reference sequence). Turning to this clone: Antigen: not known.

Produced via immunoSEQ multiplex PCR; TCRdb's table is partial and in-frame only. The sample contains around 130,000 clones, 80% to 95% of which appear only once. Points from the study as a whole: Repertoires were obtained solely post-peak T cell response. Vaccine-associated CD4 TCRs spanned spike, dominant at 160-218 and 743-854.

Second-dose schedules of about 4 or about 12 weeks were combined. This clonotype was sampled from an adult who received the AZD1222 COVID-19 vaccine. The chain uses TRBV3-1 (or the pseudogene TRBV3-2) and TRBJ1-3; 8 bases line up with TRBD1. Specimen: peripheral blood, collected 28 days after the second AZD1222 dose. The CDR3 spells CASSQDKTGDLSGNTIYF. The DNA of the CDR3 is TGTGCCAGCAGCCAAGATAAGACAGGGGACCTCTCTGGAAACACCATATATTTT.